This T cell receptor beta chain was captured in a study of T-cell memory formation after mild COVID-19. The table lists this clonotype with many counts. The antigen is unknown. V shed 1 base and J shed 4 bases, with 10 bases lying between them. The CDR3 consists of 14 residues. Germline V gene lookup returns CDR1 LNHNV and CDR2 YYDKDF (reference sequence). Via MiXCR, TCRdb re-called the 5' RACE reads, giving one row per CDR3 protein. The sample lists 350,000 to 450,000 distinct CDR3 sequences, under 30% seen once, with around an eighth in the top ten. Overall study results and limits: Memory from before infection featured some responding clones, which suggests cross-reactive memory joined. Among contracting clones, CD4+ were mainly CM/EM and CD8+ enriched in EMRA.

Sequenced: PBMCs or a T cell subset sorted from them (not recorded which). This receptor was identified in an adult woman who had mild COVID-19 (a few samples of this study predate the infection). Cell type and time point are not known. The rearrangement uses TRBV15 and TRBJ1-1, with D hard to call. CDR3 region: CATSRGGSATEAFF. For the CDR3, the DNA is TGTGCCACCAGCAGAGGTGGATCGGCCACTGAAGCTTTCTTT.